This TCR beta chain was obtained from a study of T cell repertoires in cytomegalovirus infection. Worth noting for this clonotype: As yet, its antigen is unknown.

TCRdb used MiXCR to reprocess the reads, holding one entry per CDR3 protein. The sample contains 54,000 or so distinct CDR3 sequences, around 34% of which appear only once. Sequenced sample: PBMCs, sequenced either directly or after in vitro stimulation (not recorded which). This TCR was sampled from a human donor in good health (CMV status not recorded). Some clones in this sample may be carry-over from other donors' samples.

The CDR3 nucleotides are TGTGCCAGCAGCCGAGGACGGGGCGGAGAGACCCAGTACTTC. The encoded protein is CASSRGRGGETQYF. The chain is built from TRBV28 and TRBJ2-5; D possibly matches TRBD1 or TRBD2 (5 bases each). The V end was cut by 6 bases, the J end by 4 bases, with 15 bases between. The CDR3 consists of 14 residues. Germline V gives CDR1 MDHEN, CDR2 SYDVKM.